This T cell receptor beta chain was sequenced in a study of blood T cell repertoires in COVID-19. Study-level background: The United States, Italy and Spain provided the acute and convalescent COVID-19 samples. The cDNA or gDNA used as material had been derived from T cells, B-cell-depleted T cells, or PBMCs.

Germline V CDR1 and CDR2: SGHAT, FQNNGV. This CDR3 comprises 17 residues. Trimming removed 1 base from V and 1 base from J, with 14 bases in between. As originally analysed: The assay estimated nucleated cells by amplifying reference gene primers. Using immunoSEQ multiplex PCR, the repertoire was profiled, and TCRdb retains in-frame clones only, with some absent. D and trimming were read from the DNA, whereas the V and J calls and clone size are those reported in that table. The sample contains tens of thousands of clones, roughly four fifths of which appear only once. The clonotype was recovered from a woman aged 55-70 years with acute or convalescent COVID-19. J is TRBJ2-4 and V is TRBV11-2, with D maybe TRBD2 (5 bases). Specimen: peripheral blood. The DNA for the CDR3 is TGTGCCAGCAGCTTAGGTATGCTAGCATCGGCCAAAAACATTCAGTACTTC. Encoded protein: CASSLGMLASAKNIQYF.